In its sample, the clone carrying this T cell receptor (beta chain) was seen a few times. One entry per CDR3 protein, called by TCRdb with MiXCR from the 5' RACE reads. The sample shows over 25,000 distinct CDR3 sequences, roughly 5.6% of them seen only once. The sample originates from a study of early T cells in non-severe SARS-CoV-2 infection. CDR1 and CDR2 (germline): MDHEN, SYDVKM. V was pared by 5 bases and J by 2 bases, with 13 bases between. The CDR3 runs to 14 residues. The clonotype was recovered from an adult who was a healthcare worker with PCR-confirmed SARS-CoV-2 infection or an uninfected control (not recorded which). The genes are TRBV28 and TRBJ2-7, with D unresolved. The sequenced sample was whole blood. The CDR3 is CASSLDTTTYEQYF. CDR3 sequence (DNA): TGTGCCAGCAGTCTAGACACCACTACCTACGAGCAGTACTTC.